This T cell receptor (beta chain) was sequenced during a study of T cell repertoires in cytomegalovirus infection. On the study more broadly: Indicated by public TCR beta signatures were CMV infection and matching HLA type.

Findings and caveats of the study: In two of eight donors, the top clonotype was HLA-C-restricted CMV-specific.

MiXCR was run by TCRdb on the reads, yielding one entry per CDR3 protein. The data contain approximately 600,000 distinct CDR3 sequences, 40% of them singletons. As for this clonotype: Its antigen remains unknown.

Germline trimming cut 5 bases from V and 15 bases from J; bases unmatched to any gene: 6. CDR1 and CDR2 from the germline V gene are SGHTA and FQGNSA. The CDR3 is 13 amino acids. V and J are TRBV7-2 and TRBJ2-1; 14 nucleotides align to TRBD2. The sequence was collected from a human donor in good health (CMV status not recorded). Some clones in this sample may be carry-over from other donors' samples. The source was cultured PBMCs, collected from culture after CMV antigen stimulation. DNA for the CDR3: TGTGCCAGCAGCAAGGGACTAGCGGGAGACCCGTTCTTC. Translated, it gives CASSKGLAGDPFF.